This T cell receptor (beta chain) comes out of a study of T cell responses to AZD1222 COVID-19 vaccine. Only in-frame clones appear in the TCRdb table, and some are missing; sequencing was by immunoSEQ multiplex PCR. The repertoire holds around 180,000 clones, with approximately 92% as singletons. Per germline, CDR1 MNHNS and CDR2 SASEGT. The CDR3 runs 15 residues. V lost 0 bases to trimming and J lost 1 base, with 6 bases between them. The rearrangement joins TRBV6-1 to TRBJ2-2; D not resolved. Source: peripheral blood, taken on day 0 of AZD1222 vaccination. The receptor comes from an adult in good health. CDR3 DNA: TGTGCCAGCAGTGAAGCAATACTGAACACCGGGGAGCTGTTTTTT. Translation: CASSEAILNTGELFF.